This TCR beta chain was identified during a study of identical twins. The study, taken as a whole, reports: Excess sharing between twins was weaker in beta out-of-frame sequences.

The CDR3 consists of 18 residues. The germline V gene has CDR1 SGHTA and CDR2 FQGNSA. V was pared by 1 base and J by 3 bases, with 13 bases of the junction left unmatched. MiXCR was run by TCRdb on the 5' RACE reads, yielding one entry per CDR3 protein. The sample lists roughly 720,000 distinct CDR3 sequences, 18% occurring once. For this clonotype: Its cognate antigen is unknown.

The sample was also reused in another study, on T cells expressing NK-cell markers.

V and J are TRBV7-2 and TRBJ2-7; 9 nucleotides match TRBD2. Sequencing input: PBMCs. The sequence was obtained from a woman aged 18-29 years in good health. The CDR3 spells CASSLGWDSGSDVYEQYF. The CDR3 bases are TGTGCCAGCAGCTTAGGCTGGGATAGCGGGAGTGATGTCTACGAGCAGTACTTC.